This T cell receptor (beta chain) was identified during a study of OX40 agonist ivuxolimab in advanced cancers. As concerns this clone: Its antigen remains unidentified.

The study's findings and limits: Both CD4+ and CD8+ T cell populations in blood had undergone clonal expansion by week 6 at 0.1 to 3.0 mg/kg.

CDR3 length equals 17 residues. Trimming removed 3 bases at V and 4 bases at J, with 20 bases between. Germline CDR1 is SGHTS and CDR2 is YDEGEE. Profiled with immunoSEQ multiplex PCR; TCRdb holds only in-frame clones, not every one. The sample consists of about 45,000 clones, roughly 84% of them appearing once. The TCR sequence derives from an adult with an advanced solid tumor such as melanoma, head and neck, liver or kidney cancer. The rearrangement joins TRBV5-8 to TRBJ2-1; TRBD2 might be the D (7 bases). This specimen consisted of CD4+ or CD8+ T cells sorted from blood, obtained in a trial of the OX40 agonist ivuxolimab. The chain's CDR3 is CASSSPVPEGGYNEQFF. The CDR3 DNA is TGTGCCAGCAGCTCCCCCGTTCCTGAGGGGGGGTACAATGAGCAGTTCTTC.